The 19 T cell receptor beta chains below all came from one sample that was sequenced in a study of CD8+CD57+ T cells in acquired aplastic anemia. Flow cytometry had shown expanded CD8+CD57+ cells in the patients chosen for sequencing. CDR3 and TCR beta VDJ profiling relied on a genomic DNA template. TCRdb independently ran MiXCR on the reads; one entry per CDR3 protein. The repertoire includes just over 40,000 distinct CDR3 sequences, 60% to 70% of them detected once, and 59% sits in the top ten. The sample taken for sequencing was sorted CD4+, CD8+, or CD8+CD57+ T cells (not recorded which) from PBMCs. The receptors originated from a human donor with aplastic anemia.

This clonotype occurred many times. The J gene is TRBJ2-7, the V gene TRBV7-9; D is uncertain. The CDR3 spans 13 residues. CDR1 and CDR2 from the germline V gene are SEHNR and FQNEAQ (reference sequence). The germline V and J ends were trimmed by 5 bases and 7 bases, with 15 bases remaining between them. The CDR3 loop is CASSAGGRVEQYF. DNA of the CDR3: TGTGCCAGCAGCGCAGGCGGACGGGTTGAGCAGTACTTC. The full variable domain, rest sourced from reference TRBV7-9 and TRBJ2-7, is DTGVSQNPRHKITKRGQNVTFRCDPISEHNRLYWYRQTLGQGPEFLTYFQNEAQLEKSRLLSDRFSAERPKGSFSTLEIQRTEQGDSAMYLCASSAGGRVEQYFGPGTRLTVT.

This clonotype showed up many times. This chain links TRBV24-1 with TRBJ2-7, with 8 bases aligning to TRBD1. The CDR3 runs 17 residues. Germline values: CDR1 KGHDR, CDR2 SFDVKD. The V and J ends lost 2 bases and 0 bases, in that order; junction bases with no gene match: 8. CDR3 residues: CATSDSRQGIYSYEQYF. The CDR3, as DNA: TGTGCCACCAGTGATTCCAGACAGGGGATTTACTCCTACGAGCAGTACTTC.

This clonotype has at least ten counts. This rearrangement joins TRBV9 to TRBJ2-3; 9 nucleotides agree with TRBD1. Germline V gene data show CDR1 as SGDLS and CDR2 as YYNGEE. J lost 5 bases, V lost 3 bases, and 7 bases had no gene match. This CDR3 is 15 amino acids long. The CDR3 loop is CASSAGTGILDTQYF. Written as DNA, the CDR3 is TGTGCCAGCAGCGCCGGGACAGGGATTTTAGATACGCAGTATTTT.

The gene calls are TRBV29-1 and TRBJ1-1; perhaps TRBD1 as D (6 bases). V shed 6 bases and J shed 4 bases, with 21 bases lying between them. The CDR3 has 15 amino acids. The germline gives CDR1 SQVTM, CDR2 ANQGSEA. The CDR3 sequence is CSVPGRGPTGTEAFF. The CDR3 coding sequence is TGCAGCGTGCCAGGCAGGGGTCCGACAGGCACTGAAGCTTTCTTT.

The chain recombines TRBV2 with TRBJ2-1; D is unresolved. This CDR3 contains 14 residues. The germline V gene has CDR1 SNHLY and CDR2 FYNNEI. Deletions cut 2 bases from V and 6 bases from J, with 11 bases between. The CDR3 region is CASSEQEMGNEQFF. DNA for the CDR3: TGTGCCAGCAGTGAACAGGAGATGGGCAATGAGCAGTTCTTC.

The chain links TRBV11-1 to TRBJ1-2; D ambiguous. CDR1 is SGHAT, CDR2 FQDESV, per germline (reference sequence). The CDR3 contains 11 residues. Trimming removed 1 base at V and 8 bases at J, with 5 bases between. The CDR3 sequence: CASSLDFGYTF. The CDR3, as DNA: TGTGCCAGCAGCTTAGACTTCGGCTACACCTTC.

The rearrangement uses TRBV2 and TRBJ2-1; D may match TRBD1 or TRBD2 (6 bases each). CDR3 size: 15 residues. With 1 base removed from V and 2 bases from J, the gap between germline ends came to 9 bases. CDR1 and CDR2 (germline): SNHLY, FYNNEI. This CDR3 reads CASSEGGATYNEQFF. DNA of the CDR3: TGTGCCAGCAGTGAAGGGGGGGCCACCTACAATGAGCAGTTCTTC.

This clonotype is labeled as medium-sized. The chain has TRBV25-1 and TRBJ1-6; D gene ambiguous. Germline CDR1 is MGHDK and CDR2 is SYGVNS. V lost 2 bases and J lost 8, with 10 bases in between. This CDR3 contains 14 residues. This CDR3 reads CASSEPGWDSPLHF. CDR3 DNA: TGTGCCAGCAGTGAACCCGGTTGGGATTCACCCCTCCACTTT.

V and J are TRBV7-9 and TRBJ1-6; a weak D match, TRBD1 (6 bases). In germline, CDR1 is SEHNR, CDR2 FQNEAQ (reference sequence). V lost 10 bases to trimming and J lost 5 bases, with 6 bases between them. The CDR3 consists of 11 residues. CDR3 in amino acids: CAKGDNSPLHF. The DNA for the CDR3 is TGTGCCAAGGGGGATAATTCACCCCTCCACTTT.

The chain carries TRBV5-1 and TRBJ1-1; D might be TRBD1 (5 bases). The V gene's germline CDR1 is SGHRS and CDR2 YFSETQ. The ends were cut back, 4 bases at V and 3 bases at J, with 13 bases in the middle. This CDR3 contains 14 residues. Written as DNA, the CDR3 is TGCGCCAGCAGCCCCAGGGAGAGTGACACTGAAGCTTTCTTT. It codes for CASSPRESDTEAFF.

This clonotype was seen only once. The V and J genes are TRBV2 and TRBJ1-6; 7 nucleotides agree with TRBD1. The CDR3 length is 15 residues. The germline V gene has CDR1 SNHLY and CDR2 FYNNEI. Trimming took 6 bases from V and 5 from J; bases not matched to a gene: 7. Here the CDR3 reads CASRPTGNNNSPLHF. CDR3 nucleotide sequence: TGTGCCAGCAGGCCGACAGGGAACAATAATTCACCCCTCCACTTT.

This clonotype was counted at least ten times. The chain's CDR3 is CASSYRRVQTGEQYF. The CDR3 DNA reads TGTGCCAGCAGTTACCGGCGGGTCCAAACTGGGGAGCAGTACTTC. The chain carries TRBV6-5 and TRBJ2-7; TRBD2 is a possible D gene (5 bases). Germline V gene sequence: CDR1 MNHEY, CDR2 SVGAGI. The CDR3 consists of 15 residues. The ends were cut back, 2 bases at V and 7 bases at J, with 18 bases in the middle.

The V and J genes are TRBV19 and TRBJ1-1; 7 bases align to TRBD1. The germline V gene has CDR1 LNHDA and CDR2 SQIVND (reference sequence). V trimming: 4 bases; J trimming: 0 bases; junction bases outside the gene matches: 5. CDR3 size: 15 residues. The CDR3 reads CASSTHGTVNTEAFF. CDR3 DNA: TGTGCCAGTAGTACCCACGGGACAGTGAACACTGAAGCTTTCTTT.

The V call is TRBV10-2, the J call TRBJ1-6; D unclear. CDR1 is WSHSY, CDR2 SAAADI, per germline. V gave up 3 bases and J gave up 7 bases, with 16 bases separating them. The CDR3 consists of 16 residues. CDR3 residues: CASSETGERYNSPLHF. The DNA for the CDR3 is TGCGCCAGCAGTGAAACGGGAGAACGATACAATTCACCCCTCCACTTT.

This clonotype appeared once. V is TRBV7-2 and J is TRBJ2-7; TRBD2 agrees at 7 bases. The CDR3 has 17 amino acids. After removal of 0 bases from V and 7 bases from J, the junction contained 15 bases not matched to a gene. From germline, CDR1 is SGHTA and CDR2 FQGNSA. The DNA for the CDR3 is TGTGCCAGCAGCTTAGCACTAGCGCTAGCGGCGCTCGGGGAGCAGTACTTC. Translating gives CASSLALALAALGEQYF. Looking up the rest from reference TRBV7-2 and TRBJ2-7 gives the full variable domain: GAGVSQSPSNKVTEKGKDVELRCDPISGHTALYWYRQSLGQGLEFLIYFQGNSAPDKSGLPSDRFSAERTGGSVSTLTIQRTQQEDSAVYLCASSLALALAALGEQYFGPGTRLTVT.

In DNA form, the CDR3 reads TGTGCCAGCAGCTTCATCAATTCACCCCTCCACTTT. Its protein is CASSFINSPLHF. The chain employs TRBV7-9 and TRBJ1-6; unclear D gene. The CDR3 consists of 12 residues. Germline CDR1 SEHNR, CDR2 FQNEAQ (reference sequence). The germline V and J ends were trimmed by 3 bases and 7 bases, with 4 bases remaining between them.

The chain employs TRBV9 and TRBJ2-7; TRBD1 agrees at 10 bases. This CDR3 contains 16 residues. Losses at the gene ends were 2 bases for V and 7 bases for J; bases not matched to a gene: 12. Germline CDR1 SGDLS, CDR2 YYNGEE. The CDR3 nucleotides read TGTGCCAGCAGCGTCCATGATTGGGACAGGGGTTGGGAGCAGTACTTC. Translation: CASSVHDWDRGWEQYF.

The chain uses TRBV6-2 or TRBV6-3 and TRBJ1-2; unclear D gene. Trimming removed 0 bases from V and 1 base from J, with 15 bases in between. The CDR3 is 17 amino acids. CDR1 MNHEY and CDR2 SVGEGT come from the germline V gene. The chain's CDR3 is CASSYSVQALINYGYTF. DNA for the CDR3: TGTGCCAGCAGTTACTCCGTCCAGGCCCTAATTAACTATGGCTACACCTTC.

The rearrangement joins TRBV5-1 to TRBJ2-5; 7 bases are shared with TRBD1. Germline V gene lookup returns CDR1 SGHRS and CDR2 YFSETQ. The CDR3 spans 15 residues. The V segment lost 0 bases and the J segment 1 base; nucleotides outside the gene matches: 3. The CDR3 coding sequence is TGCGCCAGCAGCTTGGGGACAGGACCCCAAGAGACCCAGTACTTC. Its protein is CASSLGTGPQETQYF.